A selection of T cell receptor beta chains follows, all from one sample in a study of CD4 and CD8 cells across lung adenocarcinoma regions. MiXCR was run by TCRdb on the PCR reads, yielding one entry per CDR3 protein. Of more than 9,500 distinct CDR3 sequences listed, less than 60% are singletons. What was sequenced was CD8+ T cells from the margin of a lung tumor. The receptor set was obtained from a female donor with lung adenocarcinoma. The CD4 and CD8 labels of this study may be unreliable. Both conserved end residues are trimmed from each CDR3. The size of a clone is reported for some rows only, either as once, few or many, or as a class for expanded clones.

many	TRBV6-1	16	TRBJ2-3	ASRGTSGGAPSTDTQY
-	TRBV6-1	12	TRBJ2-4	ASREVGATDTQY
many	TRBV27	13	TRBJ1-6	ASSSTGVVRSPLH
many	TRBV6-4	14	TRBJ2-1	ASSEEWGLGYNEQF
-	TRBV25-1	11	TRBJ2-1	ASSFGVYNEQF
many	TRBV5-1	14	TRBJ2-5	ASSLDGAGVGETQY
many	TRBV4-1	14	TRBJ2-1	ASSQDSSGGYNEQF
-	TRBV12-3/TRBV12-4	12	TRBJ2-1	ASSLWDRGNEQF
-	TRBV10-3	12	TRBJ2-5	AGLGGGDQETQY
-	TRBV14	15	TRBJ2-3	ASSQDAAGVSTDTQY
medium-sized	TRBV4-1	10	TRBJ2-1	ASSQEFDEQF
-	TRBV27	12	-	ASSAPTATDMQY
few	TRBV20-1	10	TRBJ2-1	SASEDSGEQF
few	TRBV27	13	TRBJ2-7	ASSLAGTGGAFQY
once	TRBV20-1	13	TRBJ2-2	SAPRAGRDTGELF
-	TRBV6-5	13	TRBJ1-2	ASSYPPPPTDGYT
-	TRBV6-5	14	-	ASSYRTSGRPGEQY
-	TRBV6-5	16	TRBJ1-2	ASSYTETSITGGPGYT
few	TRBV3-1	11	TRBJ2-3	ASSRAVSDTQY
few	TRBV11-2	10	TRBJ1-2	ASSRDRVGYT
few	TRBV7-2	13	TRBJ2-5	ASSLIRDLGETQY
-	TRBV30	13	TRBJ2-5	AWSVLAGPKETQY
-	TRBV11-1	11	TRBJ2-5	ASSLDRQETQY
-	TRBV7-6	12	TRBJ2-5	ASSPFSGAEAQY
-	TRBV27	12	TRBJ2-5	AGSVGGVPETQY
-	TRBV6-1	13	TRBJ2-5	ASSIRQGGVETQY
few	TRBV27	13	TRBJ2-2	ASSPETGVTGELF
-	TRBV7-2	13	-	ASSLAGTEAYEQY
-	TRBV10-1	12	TRBJ2-5	AGRGIRDRETQY
-	TRBV6-5	13	TRBJ2-1	ASSYSSGGAHEQF
-	TRBV6-4	13	TRBJ2-1	ASSPDRVSYNEQF
-	TRBV3-1	11	TRBJ1-2	ASSLQRTYGYT
few	TRBV20-1	9	TRBJ2-1	SAPGLALQF
-	TRBV10-1	12	TRBJ2-3	AGSEGRLGDTQY
once	TRBV10-1	12	TRBJ1-6	ASSAGTLNSPLH
-	TRBV6-1	15	-	ASSRRLGGGATDTQY
few	TRBV6-1	10	TRBJ2-1	ASTPSRGEQF
-	TRBV10-1	17	TRBJ2-3	ASSDAGLAGPDSTDTQY
many	TRBV4-1	12	TRBJ2-1	ASSQETPSNEQF
-	TRBV25-1	14	TRBJ2-5	ASGGYGGQGPDTQY
-	TRBV7-6	14	TRBJ2-2	ASSQGYRGNTGELF
-	TRBV9	12	TRBJ2-1	ASSPLSTLNEQF
-	TRBV3-1	12	TRBJ1-1	ASTRGAANTEAF
few	TRBV10-1	11	TRBJ2-1	ASSAQTYNEQF
-	TRBV27	10	-	ASSFAGLGQF
-	TRBV4-1	16	TRBJ2-3	ASSQADWALGGKDTQY
-	TRBV6-1	14	TRBJ2-4	ASSPTGHPAKDMQY
many	TRBV6-1	12	TRBJ1-2	ASSPAGTGVGYT
-	TRBV6-1	11	-	ASRGTDKETQY
-	TRBV27	12	TRBJ2-5	AGSGGGFQETQY
many	TRBV6-5	11	TRBJ2-5	ASSYRLAETQY
medium-sized	TRBV6-1	12	TRBJ1-2	ASSDGALSVSYT